The 2 T cell receptor beta chains in this list originate from one sample, sequenced in a study of cytomegalovirus exposure and HLA in healthy donors. The PCR had 60 Vbeta and 13 Jbeta primers. Profiling relied on immunoSEQ multiplex PCR, and the TCRdb table lists in-frame clones only, not all of them. The sample carries 200,000 to 300,000 clones, 81% recorded once. The sequenced sample was PBMCs. The receptors were gathered from a woman between 55 and 75 years old in good health and CMV-seropositive.

J is TRBJ2-3 and V is TRBV7-2; D gene ambiguous. Germline-derived CDR1 and CDR2 are SGHTA and FQGNSA. This CDR3 is 15 amino acids long. The ends were cut back, 0 bases at V and 1 base at J, with 8 bases in the middle. The CDR3 spells CASSLAPPGTDTQYF. As DNA, the CDR3 is TGTGCCAGCAGCTTAGCTCCACCAGGCACAGATACGCAGTATTTT.

CDR3 in amino acids: CASSLSGGNTEAFF. CDR3 nucleotide sequence: TGCGCCAGCAGCTTGTCAGGGGGGAACACTGAAGCTTTCTTT. The chain joins TRBV5-1 to TRBJ1-1; 7 bases fit TRBD1. After removal of 1 base from V and 1 base from J, the junction contained 1 base not matched to a gene. The CDR3 is 14 residues long. The germline CDR1 and CDR2 sequences are SGHRS and YFSETQ.